These T cell receptor beta chains were read from a single sample in a study of control samples from healthy donors and cancer patients. Clones were read by immunoSEQ multiplex PCR, and TCRdb kept only the in-frame ones, dropping some. Here the sample spans about 160,000 clones, 96% being singletons. The sample comprised blood. Receptors originate from a woman younger than 45 in good health. CDR3s include the opening cysteine and the closing phenylalanine or tryptophan. D genes are given only for firm matches. Expanded clones are given a class, and other clones once, few, many or no size at all.

D gene | clone size | J gene | V gene | CDR3 protein | CDR3 DNA
TRBD2 | - | TRBJ2-1 | TRBV5-1 | CASSLGTSGRARYNEQFF | TGCGCCAGCAGCTTGGGGACTAGCGGGAGAGCTCGATACAATGAGCAGTTCTTC
- | - | TRBJ1-3 | TRBV3-1/TRBV3-2 | CASMSGSGNTIYF | TGTGCCAGCATGTCCGGTTCTGGAAACACCATATATTTT
- | - | TRBJ1-1 | TRBV27 | CASRTGAHTEAFF | TGTGCCAGCAGGACTGGGGCACACACTGAAGCTTTCTTT
TRBD1 | - | TRBJ1-1 | TRBV5-1 | CASSLLGQGALNTEAFF | TGCGCCAGCAGCTTGTTGGGACAGGGGGCGCTTAACACTGAAGCTTTCTTT
- | - | TRBJ1-4 | TRBV4-2 | CASSQSGFGATNEKLFF | TGTGCCAGCAGCCAAAGTGGGTTCGGTGCAACTAATGAAAAACTGTTTTTT
- | once | TRBJ1-1 | TRBV5-1 | CASSLVAGANTEAFF | TGCGCCAGCAGCTTGGTGGCAGGGGCGAACACTGAAGCTTTCTTT
- | - | TRBJ2-2 | TRBV7-3 | CASSLNPGTPDTGELFF | TGTGCCAGCAGCTTAAACCCCGGGACACCCGACACCGGGGAGCTGTTTTTT
- | - | TRBJ1-4 | TRBV9 | CASSFGGTNEKLFF | TGTGCCAGCAGCTTCGGGGGGACTAATGAAAAACTGTTTTTT
TRBD1 | - | TRBJ2-3 | TRBV13 | CASSLTGGTDTQYF | TGTGCCAGCAGCCTAACAGGGGGCACAGATACGCAGTATTTT
TRBD1 | - | TRBJ1-4 | TRBV7-9 | CASSRASGQGYEKLFF | TGTGCCAGCAGCAGGGCATCAGGACAGGGTTATGAAAAACTGTTTTTT
TRBD2 | - | TRBJ2-2 | TRBV28 | CASSFWVSGSPGTGELFF | TGTGCCAGCAGTTTTTGGGTTAGCGGGAGCCCCGGGACCGGGGAGCTGTTTTTT
- | - | TRBJ2-5 | TRBV11-2 | CASSPRAQETQYF | TGTGCCAGCAGTCCCAGGGCGCAAGAGACCCAGTACTTC
- | - | TRBJ1-5 | TRBV9 | CASSRWGNQPQHF | TGTGCCAGCAGCCGGTGGGGGAATCAGCCCCAGCATTTT
- | - | TRBJ2-1 | TRBV30 | CAWSVRVAASEQFF | TGTGCCTGGAGTGTAAGGGTAGCGGCCAGTGAGCAGTTCTTC
TRBD2 | - | TRBJ2-1 | TRBV24-1 | CATSDPLAGSRNEQFF | TGTGCCACCAGTGATCCTTTAGCGGGATCAAGAAATGAGCAGTTCTTC
- | once | TRBJ1-1 | TRBV19 | CASSMSSMNTEAFF | TGTGCCAGTAGTATGTCCTCGATGAACACTGAAGCTTTCTTT
TRBD1 | - | TRBJ2-7 | TRBV6-5 | CAVGWTGTYEQYF | TGTGCCGTCGGATGGACAGGGACCTACGAGCAGTACTTC
- | - | TRBJ2-6 | TRBV7-3 | CASSSTLGANVLTF | TGTGCCAGCAGCTCCACGTTGGGGGCCAACGTCCTGACTTTC
TRBD1 | - | TRBJ2-1 | TRBV18 | CASSPLGQGIDEQFF | TGTGCCAGCTCACCCCTAGGACAGGGGATCGATGAGCAGTTCTTC
- | many | TRBJ2-3 | TRBV6-6 | CASSPTGEADTQYF | TGTGCCAGCAGCCCCACTGGTGAGGCAGATACGCAGTATTTT
TRBD2 | once | TRBJ2-1 | TRBV4-1 | CASSLLSGGGGEQFF | TGCGCCAGCAGCCTCCTTTCTGGGGGGGGAGGTGAGCAGTTCTTC
- | - | TRBJ2-7 | TRBV19 | CASSWTAGYEQYF | TGTGCCAGTAGCTGGACAGCCGGCTACGAGCAGTACTTC
- | - | TRBJ2-7 | TRBV19 | CASSMRGFEQYF | TGTGCCAGTAGTATGAGGGGGTTCGAGCAGTACTTC
TRBD2 | - | TRBJ2-1 | TRBV7-9 | CASSSGTSGSGEQFF | TGTGCCAGCAGTTCCGGGACTAGCGGGAGCGGTGAGCAGTTCTTC
- | - | TRBJ2-7 | TRBV21-1 | CASSKAKRGSGSYEQYF | TGTGCCAGCAGCAAAGCGAAGAGGGGGTCCGGCTCCTACGAGCAGTACTTC
TRBD1 | - | TRBJ1-2 | TRBV3-1/TRBV3-2 | CASNHSKGTGHGYTF | TGTGCCAGCAACCACTCCAAAGGGACAGGACATGGCTACACCTTC
- | once | TRBJ1-2 | TRBV6-1 | CASSEWSGTDNYGYTF | TGTGCCAGCAGTGAATGGTCGGGGACGGATAACTATGGCTACACCTTC
- | - | TRBJ1-4 | TRBV25-1 | CASSEYRQGGEKLFF | TGTGCCAGCAGTGAATATCGGCAGGGCGGAGAAAAACTGTTTTTT
- | few | TRBJ2-5 | TRBV2 | CASYSLRTGIEETQYF | TGTGCCAGCTACAGCCTCAGAACGGGGATAGAAGAGACCCAGTACTTC
- | - | TRBJ2-7 | TRBV27 | CASSGRPNEQYF | TGTGCCAGCAGCGGGAGACCTAACGAGCAGTACTTC
- | - | TRBJ2-1 | TRBV5-4 | CASSPGTPDREQFF | TGTGCCAGCAGCCCCGGGACTCCTGATCGGGAGCAGTTCTTC
TRBD1 | - | TRBJ2-2 | TRBV7-9 | CASSLTRTGGTGELFF | TGTGCCAGCAGCCTAACACGGACAGGGGGGACCGGGGAGCTGTTTTTT